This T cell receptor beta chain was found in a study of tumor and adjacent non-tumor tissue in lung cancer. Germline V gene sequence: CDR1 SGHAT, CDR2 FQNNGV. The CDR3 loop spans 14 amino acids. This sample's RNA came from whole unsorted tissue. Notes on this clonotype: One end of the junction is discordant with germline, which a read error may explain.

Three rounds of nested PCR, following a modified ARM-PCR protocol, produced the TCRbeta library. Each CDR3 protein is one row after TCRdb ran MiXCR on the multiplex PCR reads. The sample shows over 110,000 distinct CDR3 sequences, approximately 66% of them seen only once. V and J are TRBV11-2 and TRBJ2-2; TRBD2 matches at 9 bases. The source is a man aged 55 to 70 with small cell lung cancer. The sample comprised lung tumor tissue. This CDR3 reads CVSSQAGGPGGLFF. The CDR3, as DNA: TGTGTCAGCAGCCAAGCGGGGGGACCCGGGGGGCTGTTTTTT.